One and the same sample provided the 2 T cell receptor beta chains below, sequenced in a study of blood T cell repertoires in COVID-19 (dated by TCRdb to 2018 to 2020). The library came from the immunoSEQ multiplex PCR assay. TCRdb's version of the immuneACCESS table is confined to in-frame rearrangements and falls short of the full clone set. An unresolved V gene accounts for under half of the shortfall where checked; the remainder is of unknown origin. A total of roughly 120,000 clones appear in this sample, approximately 87% of them only once. 5.5% to 8% of the sample lies in the top ten. The sequenced sample was peripheral blood. The source of these receptors is a woman in her forties or fifties with acute or convalescent COVID-19.

The chain combines TRBV3-1 (or the pseudogene TRBV3-2) with TRBJ2-7, with 12 bases matching TRBD2. The CDR3 contains 17 residues. V lost 3 bases, J lost 4 bases, and 10 bases stayed unmatched. Germline loops: CDR1 LGHDT, CDR2 YNNKEL (reference sequence). The CDR3: CASSHPTLAGGLYEQYF. The DNA for the CDR3 is TGTGCCAGCAGCCACCCTACACTAGCGGGGGGTCTATACGAGCAGTACTTC.

This chain joins TRBV6-5 and TRBJ1-2; TRBD1 matches 9 bases. The CDR3 covers 14 residues. The ends lost 6 bases at V and 7 bases at J; junction bases unmatched: 9. Germline-derived CDR1 and CDR2 are MNHEY and SVGAGI. CDR3 protein: CASSSPGTGSGYTF. The CDR3 DNA reads as TGTGCCAGCAGCTCCCCCGGGACAGGGTCTGGCTACACCTTC.